The rows below give T cell receptor beta chains drawn from one sample of a study of blood T cells in healthy people across ages. Via MiXCR, TCRdb re-called the 5' RACE reads, giving one row per CDR3 protein. Of about a million distinct CDR3 sequences listed, 35% to 45% were seen once; the top ten hold 10% to 15%. Sample: blood. The receptors shown here come from a man between 18 and 29 years old in good health. Each CDR3 is given with its conserved first and last residue. The order of the fields is V gene, D gene, J gene, clone size, CDR3 protein, CDR3 DNA. The D gene is left open where the match is weak. Not all rows give a size; the values are once, few, many and, for expanded clones, a class.

TRBV6-5	.	TRBJ1-2	.	CASSYRQDGNYGYTF	TGTGCCAGCAGTTACAGACAGGATGGGAACTATGGCTACACCTTC
TRBV10-3	TRBD2	TRBJ2-3	.	CAISDEERGPGSAQYF	TGTGCCATCAGTGATGAGGAGCGGGGGCCCGGGTCGGCGCAGTATTTT
TRBV15	TRBD1	TRBJ2-1	few	CATSREAGGLYNEQFF	TGTGCCACCAGCAGAGAAGCAGGGGGCCTATACAATGAGCAGTTCTTC
TRBV18	.	TRBJ1-5	.	CASSPSQAAQPQHF	TGTGCCAGCTCACCTTCTCAGGCTGCTCAGCCCCAGCATTTT
TRBV12-3/TRBV12-4	.	TRBJ1-5	.	CASSFEQHNQPQHF	TGTGCCAGCAGTTTTGAACAGCACAATCAGCCCCAGCATTTT
TRBV19	.	TRBJ2-4	.	CASRAPIAREDIQYF	TGTGCCAGTAGGGCCCCGATCGCGAGGGAAGACATTCAGTACTTC
TRBV10-3	.	TRBJ1-6	.	CAITNSYNSPLHF	TGTGCCATCACTAACTCCTATAATTCACCCCTCCACTTT
TRBV6-2/TRBV6-3	TRBD1	TRBJ1-1	.	CASSYSSSGGTEAFF	TGTGCAAGCAGTTACTCGAGCTCAGGGGGCACTGAAGCTTTCTTT
TRBV12-3/TRBV12-4	TRBD1	TRBJ2-5	.	CASSLFDRGREAQYF	TGTGCCAGCAGTCTTTTCGACAGGGGAAGGGAGGCCCAGTACTTC
TRBV20-1	.	TRBJ2-1	.	CSASRGTAYNEQFF	TGCAGTGCTAGTAGGGGGACTGCGTACAATGAGCAGTTCTTC
TRBV29-1	.	TRBJ2-1	many	CSVESPSNLYNEQFF	TGCAGCGTTGAGTCGCCGTCGAACCTCTACAATGAGCAGTTCTTC
TRBV20-1	.	TRBJ2-7	few	CSASRPGLYEQYF	TGCAGTGCTAGCCGGCCGGGACTTTACGAGCAGTACTTC
TRBV6-2/TRBV6-3	.	TRBJ2-1	.	CANSYPGEEQFF	TGTGCCAACAGTTACCCGGGGGAGGAGCAGTTCTTC
TRBV5-1	.	TRBJ2-1	.	CASSGGSGYRYNEQFF	TGCGCCAGCAGCGGAGGATCGGGGTACCGTTACAATGAGCAGTTCTTC
TRBV7-8	TRBD1	TRBJ2-7	.	CASSTTLGQESYEQYF	TGTGCCAGCAGCACAACGCTGGGACAGGAATCCTACGAGCAGTACTTC
TRBV12-3/TRBV12-4	.	TRBJ2-5	.	CASSSVGAGFQETQYF	TGTGCCAGCAGTTCGGTCGGCGCGGGCTTCCAAGAGACCCAGTACTTC
TRBV4-3	.	TRBJ1-1	.	CASSLGPPLIRGEVENTEAFF	TGCGCCAGCAGCTTGGGTCCCCCTTTAATCAGGGGAGAGGTGGAGAACACTGAAGCTTTCTTT
TRBV4-2	.	TRBJ2-7	many	CASSQEAGKFYEQYF	TGTGCCAGCAGCCAAGAAGCAGGAAAGTTCTACGAGCAGTACTTC
TRBV6-2/TRBV6-3	.	TRBJ2-5	.	CASSPYRNQETQYF	TGTGCCAGCAGCCCCTACAGGAATCAGGAGACCCAGTACTTC
TRBV6-5	.	TRBJ1-5	few	CASSASFNQPQHF	TGTGCCAGCAGTGCCTCTTTTAATCAGCCCCAGCATTTT
TRBV28	TRBD1	TRBJ1-2	few	CASSLPLTGDGYTF	TGTGCCAGCAGTTTACCATTAACAGGGGATGGCTACACCTTC
TRBV20-1	TRBD1	TRBJ1-6	.	CSARDPGTADNSPLHF	TGCAGTGCTAGAGACCCCGGGACAGCCGATAATTCACCCCTCCACTTT
TRBV3-1	TRBD2	TRBJ2-1	.	CASSPRRLAGASGNEQFF	TGTGCCAGCAGCCCAAGAAGGCTAGCGGGGGCTTCGGGTAATGAGCAGTTCTTC
TRBV20-1	.	TRBJ2-1	.	CSATRTSNRNEQFF	TGCAGTGCTACCAGAACCTCCAACCGCAATGAGCAGTTCTTC
TRBV7-9	.	TRBJ1-4	.	CASSSGETNEKLFF	TGTGCCAGCAGCTCGGGTGAAACTAATGAAAAACTGTTTTTT
TRBV7-2	.	TRBJ1-1	.	CASSLPAVLAFF	TGTGCCAGCAGTTTGCCCGCGGTACTAGCTTTCTTT
TRBV20-1	.	TRBJ1-1	once	CSARDFAGARAFF	TGCAGTGCTAGAGATTTTGCAGGGGCTCGAGCTTTCTTT
TRBV4-3	TRBD1	TRBJ2-1	.	CASSPGTGELGNEQFF	TGCGCCAGCAGCCCTGGGACAGGGGAGTTGGGCAATGAGCAGTTCTTC
TRBV7-2	.	TRBJ2-7	few	CASSLITGTRSYEQYF	TGTGCCAGCAGCTTAATTACCGGGACAAGGTCTTACGAGCAGTACTTC
TRBV4-1	.	TRBJ1-5	.	CASSQDIRDTFYSNQPQHF	TGCGCCAGCAGCCAAGATATCCGGGACACCTTTTATAGCAATCAGCCCCAGCATTTT
TRBV12-3/TRBV12-4	TRBD1	TRBJ2-2	few	CASSLVRTGYTGELFF	TGTGCCAGCAGTTTGGTTCGGACAGGGTACACCGGGGAGCTGTTTTTT
TRBV12-3/TRBV12-4	TRBD1	TRBJ2-7	.	CASSIGTGVTYEQYF	TGTGCCAGCAGCATCGGGACAGGGGTCACCTACGAGCAGTACTTC
TRBV3-1	.	TRBJ2-3	few	CASSHNPDTQYF	TGTGCCAGCAGCCATAATCCGGATACGCAGTATTTT
TRBV7-9	.	TRBJ2-1	few	CASSFVVGAGNEQFF	TGTGCCAGCAGCTTCGTGGTTGGGGCTGGAAATGAGCAGTTCTTC
TRBV12-3/TRBV12-4	.	TRBJ1-1	few	CASSRGGEAFF	TGTGCCAGCAGTCGGGGGGGAGAAGCTTTCTTT
TRBV4-1	TRBD2	TRBJ2-1	.	CASSQGLAGGNSYNEQFF	TGCGCCAGCAGCCAAGGGCTAGCGGGGGGGAACTCCTACAATGAGCAGTTCTTC
TRBV12-3/TRBV12-4	TRBD2	TRBJ2-7	.	CASSFQRGLSSYEQYF	TGTGCCAGCAGTTTCCAGCGGGGGCTGAGCTCCTACGAGCAGTACTTC
TRBV27	.	TRBJ2-1	few	CASRHRAGRSSYNEQFF	TGTGCCAGCAGGCATAGAGCAGGGAGGAGCTCCTACAATGAGCAGTTCTTC
TRBV5-1	TRBD1	TRBJ1-4	.	CASSLDRGHGGNEKLFF	TGCGCCAGCAGCTTGGACAGGGGTCACGGTGGTAATGAAAAACTGTTTTTT
TRBV9	TRBD1	TRBJ1-1	few	CASVPGQGLNTEAFF	TGTGCCAGCGTCCCGGGACAGGGACTAAACACTGAAGCTTTCTTT
TRBV6-1	.	TRBJ1-2	.	CARRPPVPNYGYTF	TGTGCCCGCAGGCCCCCGGTCCCTAACTATGGCTACACCTTC
TRBV27	TRBD1	TRBJ1-2	.	CASSLVATGTYGYTF	TGTGCCAGCAGTTTAGTTGCGACAGGGACCTATGGCTACACCTTC
TRBV7-2	TRBD2	TRBJ2-1	.	CASSLEVTSGKYEQFF	TGTGCCAGCAGCTTAGAAGTAACTAGCGGTAAATACGAGCAGTTCTTC
TRBV10-3	.	TRBJ1-2	.	CAIHAEQLDGCTF	TGTGCCATCCATGCGGAGCAGTTGGATGGCTGCACCTTC
TRBV5-1	TRBD1	TRBJ2-1	.	CASSLGQGARDEQFF	TGCGCCAGCAGCTTGGGACAGGGGGCTAGAGATGAGCAGTTCTTC
TRBV7-9	.	TRBJ1-1	few	CASSLALLEAFF	TGTGCCAGCAGCTTAGCGTTGCTTGAAGCTTTCTTT
TRBV14	.	TRBJ2-1	.	CASSQEGEQFF	TGTGCCAGCAGCCAGGAGGGTGAGCAGTTCTTC
TRBV2	TRBD2	TRBJ2-1	.	CASRGASGGLSYNEQFF	TGTGCCAGCAGGGGAGCTAGCGGGGGCCTTTCCTACAATGAGCAGTTCTTC
TRBV5-1	.	TRBJ2-1	.	CAGSPSSLSSYNEQFF	TGCGCCGGCAGCCCCTCGTCGCTATCTTCCTACAATGAGCAGTTCTTC